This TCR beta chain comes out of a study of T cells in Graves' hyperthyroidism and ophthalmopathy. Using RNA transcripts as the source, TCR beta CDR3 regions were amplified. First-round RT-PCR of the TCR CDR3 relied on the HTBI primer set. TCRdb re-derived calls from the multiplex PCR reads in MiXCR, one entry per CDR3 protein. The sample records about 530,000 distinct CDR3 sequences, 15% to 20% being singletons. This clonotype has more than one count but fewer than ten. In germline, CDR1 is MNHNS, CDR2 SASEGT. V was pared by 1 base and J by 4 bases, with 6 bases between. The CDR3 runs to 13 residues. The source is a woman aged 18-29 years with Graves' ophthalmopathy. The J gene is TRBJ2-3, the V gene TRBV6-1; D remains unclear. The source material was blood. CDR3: CASSEGLADTQYF. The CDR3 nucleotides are TGTGCCAGCAGTGAAGGCTTGGCAGATACGCAGTATTTT.